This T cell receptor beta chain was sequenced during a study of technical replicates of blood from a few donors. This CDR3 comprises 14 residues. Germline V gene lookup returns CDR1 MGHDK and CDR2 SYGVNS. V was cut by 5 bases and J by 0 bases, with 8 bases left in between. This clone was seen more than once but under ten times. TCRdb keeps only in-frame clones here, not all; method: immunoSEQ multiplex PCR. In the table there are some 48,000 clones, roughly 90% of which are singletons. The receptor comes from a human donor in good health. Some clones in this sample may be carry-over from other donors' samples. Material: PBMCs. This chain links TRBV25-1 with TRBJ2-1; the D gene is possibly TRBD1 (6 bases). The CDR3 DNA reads TGTGCCAGCAGTAAACAGGGCTCCTACAATGAGCAGTTCTTC. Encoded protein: CASSKQGSYNEQFF.